The present T cell receptor beta chain was sequenced within a study of human T cells and chemical hapten exposure. Described time point: patch test 1, 2 weeks after DPC sensitization. Treatment defined: therapeutic diphenylcyclopropenone sensitization with weekly scalp DPC. TCRdb re-analysed the RACE reads in MiXCR, keeping a single row per CDR3 protein. The table lists about 82,000 distinct CDR3 sequences, about 10% of them singletons. This clonotype was observed a handful of times. This receptor was taken from a woman aged 45-65 years with alopecia areata. Some clones in this sample may be carry-over from other donors' samples. The starting material was whole blood, obtained in connection with sensitization to the hapten diphenylcyclopropenone (DPC).

CDR3 sequence reads: CASSLDPGGNTEAFF. CDR3 in DNA: TGTGCCAGCAGCTTAGATCCAGGGGGGAACACTGAAGCTTTCTTT. The gene calls are TRBV11-2 and TRBJ1-1, with TRBD1 identical over 7 bases. Germline values: CDR1 SGHAT, CDR2 FQNNGV. J gave up 1 base and V 0 bases, and 2 bases lay outside the gene matches. The CDR3 has 15 residues.